This T cell receptor beta chain was captured in a study of identical twins (dated by TCRdb to about 2016). General notes on the study: TCR alpha and beta repertoires from monozygotic twins, unrelated adults of various ages and cord blood were deep-sequenced to test whether fetal clonotypes persist. To rule out contamination, replicate twin experiments were performed at different times with different library preparation protocols. The paper's findings and limits, for the study overall: The excess sharing between twins in beta out-of-frame sequences was weaker because fewer shared sequences reduced the signal-to-noise ratio. Because the same donors could not be followed over many years, conclusions were based on cross-sectional statistical analysis. Abundant cord blood beta clonotypes had fewer insertions, young adult naive repertoires showed a similar but weaker trend, and memory repertoires showed no such trend. Compared with coincidental sharing between unrelated individuals, out-of-frame TCR alpha sequences shared between twins had an excess of sequences with low generation probability. In monozygotic twins, out-of-frame TCR alpha sharing was systematically underestimated by recombination models, although the models agreed with sharing between unrelated individuals. Zero-insertion analyses could be partly confounded by invariant T cells such as MAIT and iNKT, though diverse VJ usage argued against such confounding for most clonotypes.

This clonotype appeared many times. It lacks a known antigen. There are no base qualities to consult, and no much larger clone falls within one base. All donors were healthy Caucasians. Three pairs of female monozygotic twins, all aged about 18 to 29 years, made up the twin cohort. The RNA used for TCR libraries was isolated from peripheral blood mononuclear cells. Per the germline V gene (reference sequence), DFQATT is the CDR1 and SNEGSKA is the CDR2. V is pared back by 0 bases and J by 4 bases, with 16 bases lying between the germline termini. The cysteine opens and the phenylalanine closes a CDR3 of 15 amino acids. Just CDR3 DNA is preserved here, 45 bases in frame from base 1. Libraries were made using 5' RACE. The reads were generated on an Illumina HiSeq 2000. A universal primer binding site was added through template switching, and the final cDNA carried a unique molecular identifier so that TCR cDNA molecules could be counted accurately. Specific primers in the conserved constant-segment region were used to synthesize first-strand cDNA for the TCR alpha and beta chains. Each cDNA library was double barcoded, with a SMART-Mk sample barcode plus Illumina barcodes, to control for contamination. TruSeq adapter sequences and Illumina sample barcodes were added in two successive PCR steps. Sequencing of the TCR alpha and beta cDNA libraries was done on the Illumina HiSeq platform using custom primers. The paper's data handling went like this. MiGEC processed the raw reads to extract unique molecular identifiers, while MiXCR was used to determine the CDR3 positions. Recombination models were inferred per individual with the repgenHMM and IGoR tools using an EM algorithm. The tcR package in R was used for shared clonotype analysis, with sharing normalized by the product of cloneset sizes. Out-of-frame nonproductive sequences were analyzed to study raw recombination free of thymic and clonal selection effects. TCRdb reanalyzed the raw reads on its own, using fastp at Q25 for trimming and MiXCR for clone calling, and kept in-frame beta chains. Every entry covers one CDR3 protein and lists the most common genes and DNA from its rows. For this entry, the V and J calls and clone size follow TCRdb and not the study's own pipeline. Counted in this sample were approximately 620,000 distinct CDR3 sequences; under 9% of them appeared once. The ten largest account for around 0.98% of the sample.

These data also formed part of another study, on yellow fever vaccine responses in identical twins. From that second study: According to the authors, in identical twins the way T cells responded to vaccination appeared partly convergent and partly personalized. The study precisely tracked vaccine-responding T cell clones in identical twins.

Sequenced material: PBMCs. The chain is made from TRBV20-1 and TRBJ2-7; the D gene assignment is perhaps TRBD1 or TRBD2, with each matching 5 bases. This clonotype was sampled from a woman under 30 in good health. The CDR3 corresponds to CSARDEAGREYEQYF. The sequence in DNA is TGCAGTGCTAGAGATGAGGCCGGCAGGGAGTACGAGCAGTACTTC.